This TCR beta chain was sequenced for a study of blood T cell repertoires in COVID-19. For the study at large: Italy, Spain and the United States were the sources of the convalescent and acute COVID-19 samples. The cDNA or gDNA used as material had been derived from T cells, B-cell-depleted T cells, or PBMCs.

Study processing details: Estimation of nucleated cell counts was performed using reference gene primer amplification. Data came from immunoSEQ multiplex PCR; TCRdb stores just in-frame clones and leaves some out. V, J and clone size were drawn from that table, and D and trimming were deduced from the DNA. The data show around 300,000 clones, 75% to 90% seen once. The receptor was derived from a woman in her forties who had recovered from COVID-19. Source material: peripheral blood.

The CDR3 sequence: CAITQGLGWNTEAFF. In nucleotides, the CDR3 is TGTGCCATCACACAGGGGTTGGGCTGGAACACTGAAGCTTTCTTT. The genes are TRBV10-3 and TRBJ1-1; 7 positions agree with TRBD1. The CDR3 is made up of 15 amino acids. J lost 1 base, V lost 7 bases, and 9 bases had no gene match. Germline assignment: CDR1 ENHRY and CDR2 SYGVKD.